The entry that follows covers one T cell receptor beta chain sequence. Antigen unknown. TCRdb's table, derived via immunoSEQ multiplex PCR, lists solely in-frame clones and lacks some. Of approximately 100,000 clones in the sample, about 88% are singletons; the top ten hold more than 0.8%. The CDR3 totals 13 residues. Germline values: CDR1 MGHRA, CDR2 YSYEKL. Between the trimmed V and J ends, which lost 0 bases and 0 bases, there was a span of 1 base. The data are from a study of graft-versus-host responses after intestinal transplantation. Overall study: Recipients underwent multivisceral, liver-intestinal, or isolated intestinal transplants.

Sequenced here: unstimulated CD4+ T cells sorted from spleen or lymph node cells, sampled before intestinal transplant. The chain carries TRBV4-1 and TRBJ2-3; no definite D call. The receptor was isolated from a human donor who received an intestinal transplant. CDR3 sequence reads: CASSQDSTDTQYF. The CDR3 bases are TGCGCCAGCAGCCAAGACAGCACAGATACGCAGTATTTT.